This TCR beta chain was recovered during a study of blood T cell repertoires in COVID-19. Study background: The samples span acute and convalescent COVID-19 from the United States, Italy and Spain. The cDNA or gDNA used as material had been derived from T cells, B-cell-depleted T cells, or PBMCs.

Authors' methods: Reference gene primer amplification in the assay estimated nucleated cell counts. Libraries were prepared by immunoSEQ multiplex PCR; TCRdb keeps only in-frame clonotypes and omits some of them. V, J and clone size were drawn from that table, and D and trimming were deduced from the DNA. The data hold 100,000 to 120,000 clones, with roughly four fifths observed a single time. The germline gives CDR1 SEHNR, CDR2 FQNEAQ (reference sequence). V lost 4 bases and J lost 7; bases outside the gene matches: 1. The CDR3 has 12 amino acids. Sample: peripheral blood. The V call is TRBV7-9, the J call TRBJ1-2; TRBD1 matches 9 bases. This receptor was obtained from an older woman with acute or convalescent COVID-19. CDR3 coding DNA: TGTGCCAGCAGCTGGACAGGGGCTGGCTACACCTTC. Translated: CASSWTGAGYTF.